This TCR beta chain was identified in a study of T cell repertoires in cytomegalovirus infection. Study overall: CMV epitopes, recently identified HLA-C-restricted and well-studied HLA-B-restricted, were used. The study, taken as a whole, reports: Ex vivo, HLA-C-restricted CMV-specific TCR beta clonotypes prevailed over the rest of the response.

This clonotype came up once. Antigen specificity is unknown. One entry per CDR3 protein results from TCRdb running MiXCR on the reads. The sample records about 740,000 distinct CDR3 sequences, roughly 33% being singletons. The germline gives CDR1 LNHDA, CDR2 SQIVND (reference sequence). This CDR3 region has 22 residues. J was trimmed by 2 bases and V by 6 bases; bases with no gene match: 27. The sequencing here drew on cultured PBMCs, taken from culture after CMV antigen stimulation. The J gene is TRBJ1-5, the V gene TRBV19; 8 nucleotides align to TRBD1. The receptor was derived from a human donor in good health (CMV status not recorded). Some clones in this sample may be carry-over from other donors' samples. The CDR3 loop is CASSRRSPYSVPGGEGNQPQHF. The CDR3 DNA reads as TGTGCCAGTAGCCGACGTAGTCCCTACTCGGTCCCAGGGGGCGAGGGCAATCAGCCCCAGCATTTT.